Each of the 9 T cell receptor beta chains below was sequenced from the same sample in a study of cytomegalovirus exposure and HLA in healthy donors. A multiplex PCR was run with 60 Vbeta primers and 13 Jbeta primers. Sequencing was performed with immunoSEQ multiplex PCR; in TCRdb, only in-frame clones are kept and a portion is missing. The sample contains 160,000 or so clones, around 73% of which appear only once. Material: PBMCs. The receptor set was obtained from a male donor in good health and CMV-seronegative.

V and J are TRBV6-1 and TRBJ1-2, with 9 bases fitting TRBD1. CDR3 length: 15 amino acids. Germline CDR1 is MNHNS and CDR2 is SASEGT. V trimming: 7 bases; J trimming: 0 bases; junction bases outside the gene matches: 6. CDR3 residues: CASNFRDRANYGYTF. CDR3 sequence (DNA): TGTGCCAGCAATTTCCGGGACAGGGCTAACTATGGCTACACCTTC.

The CDR3 reads CASSLRGSGNRYEQYF. The CDR3 DNA sequence: TGTGCCAGCAGCCTCCGTGGATCAGGGAATCGCTACGAGCAGTACTTC. V and J are TRBV5-6 and TRBJ2-7; maybe TRBD1 (5 bases). V lost 4 bases, J lost 3 bases, and 20 bases lay in between. CDR3 length: 16 amino acids. Germline CDR1 SGHDT, CDR2 YYEEEE.

The rearrangement joins TRBV5-1 to TRBJ2-1; D not certain. V gave up 0 bases and J gave up 1 base, with 8 bases separating them. The CDR3 totals 15 residues. In germline, CDR1 is SGHRS, CDR2 YFSETQ. The CDR3 loop is CASSLELLSYNEQFF. CDR3 sequence (DNA): TGCGCCAGCAGCTTGGAACTCCTTTCCTACAATGAGCAGTTCTTC.

The chain carries TRBV7-9 and TRBJ1-1, with TRBD1 matching over 7 bases. There are 13 residues in the CDR3. The ends lost 5 bases at V and 11 bases at J; junction bases unmatched: 11. Germline V CDR1 and CDR2: SEHNR, FQNEAQ (reference sequence). CDR3 residues: CASSARQGGLAFF. The CDR3 bases are TGTGCCAGCAGCGCCAGACAGGGTGGTTTGGCTTTCTTT.

This clone has just a few counts. The J gene is TRBJ2-5, the V gene TRBV4-3; 12 bases map to TRBD2. The CDR3 covers 17 residues. Losses at the gene ends were 4 bases for V and 5 bases for J; bases not matched to a gene: 11. CDR1 and CDR2 from the germline V gene are LGHNA and YSLEER. The CDR3 reads CASSRLLAGGPGETQYF. The CDR3 DNA follows: TGCGCCAGCAGCCGACTCCTAGCGGGAGGGCCGGGGGAGACCCAGTACTTC.

This sequence joins TRBV28 and TRBJ2-7; possibly TRBD2 for D (6 bases). Trimming took off 7 bases at V and 1 base at J, with 14 bases between the two ends. Per germline, CDR1 MDHEN and CDR2 SYDVKM. This CDR3 is built from 14 residues. CDR3 DNA sequence: TGTGCCAGCATCAGTCACGGGGGATCCTACGAGCAGTACTTC. Its protein is CASISHGGSYEQYF.

The chain joins TRBV14 to TRBJ2-7, with 7 nucleotides matching TRBD1. Germline assignment: CDR1 SGHDN and CDR2 FVKESK. Losses at the gene ends were 4 bases for V and 4 bases for J; bases not matched to a gene: 7. The CDR3 extends over 14 amino acids. CDR3 amino acids: CASSLTGDGYEQYF. DNA of the CDR3: TGTGCCAGCAGCCTTACAGGGGATGGGTACGAGCAGTACTTC.

The rearrangement links TRBV4-3 to TRBJ2-2; no clear D gene. The CDR3 runs 13 residues. The germline V gene has CDR1 LGHNA and CDR2 YSLEER. Deletions cut 3 bases from V and 6 bases from J, with 8 bases between. CDR3 in DNA: TGCGCCAGCAGCCAGGAGATTGCCGGGGAGCTGTTTTTT. Its translation is CASSQEIAGELFF.

The chain links TRBV4-2 to TRBJ2-7; the D is unclear. Germline CDR1 is LGHNA and CDR2 is YNFKEQ. V lost 4 bases to trimming and J lost 4 bases, with 17 bases between them. The CDR3 is made up of 15 amino acids. The CDR3 spells CASSLQTNGAYEQYF. The CDR3 DNA reads TGTGCCAGCAGCCTACAAACTAACGGAGCGTACGAGCAGTACTTC.